The 32 T cell receptor beta chains reported below all come from one sample, sequenced in a study of vaccination effects on CD4 cells after COVID-19. Under the ViraFEST assay, PBMC were stimulated with viral peptide pools so that antigen-specific CD4+ T cells expanded. Sequencing was performed afterwards. With nine to eleven days of culture completed, CD4+ T cells were isolated. TCRdb keeps only in-frame clones here, not all; method: immunoSEQ multiplex PCR. The sample carries about 79,000 clones, 60% to 80% recorded once. Their recognized antigens are unknown. This specimen was CD4+ T cells from PBMCs cultured with HCoV-229E spike peptides, taken before COVID-19 vaccination. The source is a human donor who received a COVID-19 vaccine.

The V call is TRBV30, the J call TRBJ1-5, with D perhaps matching TRBD1 (5 bases). Germline V gene sequence: CDR1 GTSNPN, CDR2 SVGIG (reference sequence). V was shortened by 1 base and J by 6 bases, with 7 bases between the two germline ends. CDR3 size: 12 residues. The CDR3 DNA is TGTGCCTGGAGTGGGGGGTCTCAGCCCCAGCATTTT. This sequence encodes CAWSGGSQPQHF.

The V call is TRBV3-1 (or the pseudogene TRBV3-2), the J call TRBJ1-5, with D tentatively TRBD1 (5 bases). Trimming stripped 5 bases from V and 3 bases from J, with 11 bases between. CDR1 and CDR2 (germline): LGHDT, YNNKEL (reference sequence). This CDR3 comprises 14 residues. Here the CDR3 reads CASSDQGYNQPQHF. CDR3 bases: TGTGCCAGCAGCGATCAGGGATACAATCAGCCCCAGCATTTT.

The rearrangement joins TRBV2 to TRBJ2-7; 9 bases are shared with TRBD1. This CDR3 region has 14 residues. V gave up 7 bases and J gave up 4 bases; unmatched junction bases: 8. Per the germline V gene, CDR1 is SNHLY and CDR2 is FYNNEI. CDR3 coding DNA: TGTGCCAGCATTAGGGACAGGGCTTTTTACGAGCAGTACGTC. Amino acid sequence: CASIRDRAFYEQYV.

The gene calls are TRBV19 and TRBJ1-4; no clear D gene. Germline V gene data show CDR1 as LNHDA and CDR2 as SQIVND (reference sequence). Trimming pared 6 bases from V and 0 bases from J, leaving 17 bases between. The CDR3 is made up of 17 amino acids. The CDR3 bases are TGTGCCAGTAGACATCCTGGGATTGGCGCAACTAATGAAAAACTGTTTTTT. This sequence encodes CASRHPGIGATNEKLFF.

The rearrangement uses TRBV19 and TRBJ2-2, with D perhaps assigned TRBD1 or TRBD2 (5 bases each). The CDR3 is 16 amino acids. Germline V gene data show CDR1 as LNHDA and CDR2 as SQIVND (reference sequence). V lost 9 bases to trimming and J lost 1 base, with 18 bases between them. This CDR3 reads CASQRFGTGNTGELFF. CDR3 sequence (DNA): TGTGCCAGCCAACGCTTCGGGACGGGGAACACCGGGGAGCTGTTTTTT.

V gene TRBV5-6 combines with J gene TRBJ1-2; no definite D call. CDR1 is SGHDT, CDR2 YYEEEE, per germline. Trimming took off 0 bases at V and 5 bases at J, with 5 bases between the two ends. The CDR3 runs to 12 residues. CDR3 DNA: TGTGCCAGCAGCTTGGATGGGTATGGCTACACCTTC. It translates to CASSLDGYGYTF.

Of note for this clone: The conserved final phenylalanine or tryptophan is absent from the CDR3, which likely points to a read error. The DNA is left out, because the CDR3 cannot be placed on it with certainty; the CDR3 is given as TCRdb lists it. The rearrangement uses TRBV12-3 or TRBV12-4 and TRBJ2-7; TRBD1, the D gene given by the table, was not confirmed from the DNA. The CDR3 sequence runs 9 residues, both termini included. The CDR3 protein is CARPDVPPP.

The chain couples TRBV19 to TRBJ2-7; D unclear. CDR3 size: 15 residues. With 3 bases removed from V and 1 base from J, the gap between germline ends came to 13 bases. Per germline, CDR1 LNHDA and CDR2 SQIVND (reference sequence). As DNA, the CDR3 is TGTGCCAGTAGTATGAGCCTCGCCCCGTCCTACGAGCAGTACGTC. This codes for CASSMSLAPSYEQYV.

This clone was seen just once. V gene TRBV5-8 combines with J gene TRBJ2-3; 7 positions match TRBD1. This CDR3 has 14 residues. V dropped 2 bases and J dropped 1; count of bases not matched to a gene: 1. The germline V gene has CDR1 SGHTS and CDR2 YDEGEE. The CDR3 loop reads CASSFGQGTDTQYF. CDR3 nucleotide sequence: TGTGCCAGCAGCTTCGGACAGGGCACAGATACGCAGTATTTT.

The chain links TRBV5-1 to TRBJ2-3; 11 bases line up with TRBD2. Losses at the gene ends were 4 bases for V and 2 bases for J; bases not matched to a gene: 6. Germline lookup yields CDR1 SGHRS and CDR2 YFSETQ. The CDR3 has 16 residues. This CDR3 reads CASSKGLAGNTDTQYF. In nucleotides, the CDR3 is TGCGCCAGCAGCAAAGGACTAGCGGGCAACACAGATACGCAGTATTTT.

This clone has a single count. CDR3 sequence (DNA): TGCGCCAGCAGCCCCACGACTAGCGGGGGGCCAATAGATACGCAGTATTTT. Encoded protein: CASSPTTSGGPIDTQYF. The J gene is TRBJ2-3, the V gene TRBV5-1; 13 bases align to TRBD2. Germline V gene sequence: CDR1 SGHRS, CDR2 YFSETQ. CDR3 length equals 17 residues. The trim removed 4 bases at V and 5 bases at J, leaving 10 bases unmatched.

This chain links TRBV5-1 with TRBJ2-5, with D tentatively TRBD2 (5 bases). V lost 2 bases to trimming and J lost 4 bases, with 15 bases between them. CDR1 is SGHRS and CDR2 is YFSETQ in the germline V gene. This CDR3 region has 15 residues. The CDR3 DNA sequence: TGCGCCAGCAGCTTCGCCGCCAGCGGCCCAGAGACCCAGTACTTC. Translated: CASSFAASGPETQYF.

This clone was recorded a few times. This rearrangement joins TRBV24-1 to TRBJ2-3; 11 positions agree with TRBD2. The CDR3 contains 18 residues. Germline loops: CDR1 KGHDR, CDR2 SFDVKD. Trimming removed 1 base from V and 0 bases from J; junction bases left unmatched: 5. The CDR3 protein is CATSDFIAGGLSTDTQYF. In DNA, the CDR3 is TGTGCCACCAGTGATTTTATAGCGGGGGGGCTCAGCACAGATACGCAGTATTTT.

V usage is TRBV21-1 and J usage is TRBJ1-5; the table's D call, TRBD1, was not checked against the DNA. TRBV21-1 is given as a pseudogene. The CDR3 totals 15 residues. This CDR3 reads CASSNGTASNQPQHF. In DNA form, the CDR3 reads TGTGCCAGCAGCAACGGGACAGCTAGCAATCAGCCCCAGCATTTT.

V gene TRBV7-2 combines with J gene TRBJ1-4; a possible D gene is TRBD1 (6 bases). Germline lookup yields CDR1 SGHTA and CDR2 FQGNSA. V was shortened by 2 bases and J by 8 bases, with 12 bases between the two germline ends. The CDR3 spans 14 residues. This CDR3 reads CASSLNTGGEKLFF. For the CDR3, the DNA is TGTGCCAGCAGCTTAAACACGGGGGGCGAAAAACTGTTTTTT.

In this sample, this clone turned up once. The genes are TRBV18 and TRBJ1-2; TRBD1 agrees at 7 bases. The CDR3 spans 12 residues. Germline V gives CDR1 KGHSH, CDR2 LQKENI. The V segment lost 10 bases and the J segment 8 bases; nucleotides outside the gene matches: 10. In nucleotides, the CDR3 is TGTGCCACTCAAGACAGGGTAACCGGCTACACCTTC. Encoded protein: CATQDRVTGYTF.

This chain uses TRBV18 with TRBJ2-7; TRBD2 is a possible D gene (6 bases). The V and J ends lost 2 bases and 2 bases respectively, with 13 bases between them. CDR3 length equals 15 residues. Germline-derived CDR1 and CDR2 are KGHSH and LQKENI. This chain's CDR3 is CASSPGAGYTYEQYV. The DNA of the CDR3 is TGTGCCAGCTCACCAGGGGCGGGGTACACCTACGAGCAGTACGTC.

The gene calls are TRBV7-9 and TRBJ1-2; no reliable D call. V was pared by 7 bases and J by 4 bases, with 13 bases between. This CDR3 spans 13 amino acids. Germline assignment: CDR1 SEHNR and CDR2 FQNEAQ (reference sequence). CDR3 nucleotides: TGTGCCAGCACACGGGGAGGGTCCTATGGCTACACCTTC. Protein sequence: CASTRGGSYGYTF.

The J gene is TRBJ1-2, the V gene TRBV2; TRBD1 agrees at 9 bases. There are 17 residues in the CDR3. The germline CDR1 and CDR2 sequences are SNHLY and FYNNEI. The ends lost 7 bases at V and 6 bases at J; junction bases unmatched: 18. CDR3 in amino acids: CASKIYSNRDRVDGYTF. The CDR3 DNA follows: TGTGCCAGCAAAATATACTCAAACCGGGACAGGGTTGATGGCTACACCTTC.

The chain is built from TRBV28 and TRBJ2-7; TRBD2 might be the D (6 bases). This CDR3 has 14 amino acids. V lost 2 bases and J 0 bases, leaving 8 bases between the germline ends. In germline, CDR1 is MDHEN, CDR2 SYDVKM. DNA for the CDR3: TGTGCCAGCAGTTTAGCGGGGAGCTCCTACGAGCAGTACGTC. Translated, it gives CASSLAGSSYEQYV.

The chain is built from TRBV12-3 or TRBV12-4 and TRBJ1-1; D unclear. V was clipped by 6 bases and J by 5 bases, with 7 bases between them. The CDR3 spans 11 residues. In DNA form, the CDR3 reads TGTGCCAGCAGGGTGGGGACTGAAGCTTTCTTT. This codes for CASRVGTEAFF.

V and J are TRBV5-1 and TRBJ1-3, with unresolved D. V lost 0 bases and J 0 bases, leaving 10 bases between the germline ends. Germline lookup yields CDR1 SGHRS and CDR2 YFSETQ. The CDR3 totals 16 residues. In DNA, the CDR3 is TGCGCCAGCAGCTTGGCCCCACGGGGCTCTGGAAACACCATATATTTT. Translation: CASSLAPRGSGNTIYF.

The V and J genes are TRBV5-1 and TRBJ1-1, with D possibly matching TRBD1 (6 bases). The germline V gene has CDR1 SGHRS and CDR2 YFSETQ. The CDR3 covers 15 residues. V was trimmed by 4 bases and J by 5 bases, leaving 18 bases between them. DNA for the CDR3: TGCGCCAGCAGCGGGGGGCGGGGGCCGGGGACTGAAGCTTTCTTT. It is translated as CASSGGRGPGTEAFF.

This clone has just a few counts. The genes are TRBV2 and TRBJ2-3; D not resolved. CDR1 is SNHLY and CDR2 is FYNNEI in the germline V gene. CDR3 length: 14 residues. V lost 7 bases and J lost 4, with 15 bases in between. The DNA of the CDR3 is TGTGCCAGCACCCTAGACCCAGTTGCAGATACGCAGTATTTT. Its protein is CASTLDPVADTQYF. Filled out from reference TRBV2 and TRBJ2-3, the complete variable domain reads EPEVTQTPSHQVTQMGQEVILRCVPISNHLYFYWYRQILGQKVEFLVSFYNNEISEKSEIFDDQFSVERPDGSNFTLKIRSTKLEDSAMYFCASTLDPVADTQYFGPGTRLTVL.

The chain has TRBV7-2 and TRBJ1-2; D not certain. Trimming pared 1 base from V and 1 base from J, leaving 10 bases between. The CDR3 sequence is 15 residues long. CDR1 and CDR2 (germline): SGHTA, FQGNSA. This CDR3 is CASSLDGNLNYGYTF. In DNA form, the CDR3 reads TGTGCCAGCAGCTTAGACGGGAATCTTAACTATGGCTACACCTTC.

This chain's CDR3 is CAWRGTWDITDTQYF. As DNA, the CDR3 is TGTGCCTGGAGGGGGACCTGGGACATCACAGATACGCAGTATTTT. The chain links TRBV30 to TRBJ2-3; D possibly corresponds to TRBD1 (6 bases). There are 15 residues in the CDR3. V gave up 3 bases and J gave up 2 bases, with 15 bases separating them. CDR1 is GTSNPN, CDR2 SVGIG, per germline (reference sequence).

The CDR3 bases are TGTGCCAGCTCCCGGGACTATAATTCACCCCTCCACTTT. It codes for CASSRDYNSPLHF. The chain links TRBV18 to TRBJ1-6; D is ambiguous. Trimming removed 6 bases at V and 3 bases at J, with 6 bases between. The V gene's germline CDR1 is KGHSH and CDR2 LQKENI. The CDR3 loop spans 13 amino acids.

The chain recombines TRBV11-2 with TRBJ2-7; maybe TRBD1 (5 bases). The CDR3 is 15 residues long. Germline-derived CDR1 and CDR2 are SGHAT and FQNNGV. Trimming cost V 5 bases and J 1 base, with 15 bases left between them. CDR3 coding DNA: TGTGCCAGCAGCCCAACCAAGGACATATCCTACGAGCAGTACGTC. Translation gives CASSPTKDISYEQYV.

The table lists this clone with a few counts. The chain links TRBV3-1 (or the pseudogene TRBV3-2) to TRBJ1-3; D remains ambiguous. Germline-derived CDR1 and CDR2 are LGHDT and YNNKEL (reference sequence). Trimming shortened V by 6 bases and J by 0 bases, and 9 bases separated the two germline ends. This CDR3 spans 14 amino acids. The CDR3 bases are TGTGCCAGCAGTCTACGATACTCTGGAAACACCATATATTTT. It is translated as CASSLRYSGNTIYF.

In its sample, this clone was seen a few times. V gene TRBV10-2 combines with J gene TRBJ1-2; 8 nucleotides agree with TRBD1. The CDR3 runs 14 residues. Germline values: CDR1 WSHSY, CDR2 SAAADI. Germline trimming cut 8 bases from V and 1 base from J; bases unmatched to any gene: 6. CDR3 sequence: CASQDRERNYGYTF. As DNA, the CDR3 is TGCGCCAGCCAGGACAGGGAGCGTAACTATGGCTACACCTTC.

The rearrangement links TRBV6-6 to TRBJ2-7; a possible D gene is TRBD1 (6 bases). CDR1 and CDR2 from the germline V gene are MNHNY and SVGAGI (reference sequence). V was clipped by 6 bases and J by 3 bases, with 15 bases between them. This CDR3 spans 14 amino acids. CDR3 bases: TGTGCCAGCAGCCCCAGGGGAAACTACTACGAGCAGTACGTC. Protein: CASSPRGNYYEQYV.

The chain joins TRBV5-6 to TRBJ2-3; D is unresolved. The CDR3 is 15 residues long. CDR1 and CDR2 from the germline V gene are SGHDT and YYEEEE. Trimming pared 4 bases from V and 1 base from J, leaving 13 bases between. CDR3 sequence reads: CASSRRNRRTDTQYF. The CDR3 DNA reads as TGTGCCAGCAGCCGACGGAACCGCCGCACAGATACGCAGTATTTT.